This T cell receptor (beta chain) is from a study of blood T cell repertoires in COVID-19. In germline, CDR1 is MNHEY, CDR2 SMNVEV (reference sequence). CDR3 length equals 17 residues. The junction had 4 bases not matched to a gene; V was cut back by 3 bases and J by 3 bases. Profiled with immunoSEQ multiplex PCR; TCRdb holds only in-frame clones, not every one. The sample includes fewer than 200,000 clones, less than 85% seen only once; the top ten take roughly 8%. Recruited during active infection, patients (from Seattle) were subsequently followed longitudinally. The specimen sequenced was peripheral blood. This chain joins TRBV27 and TRBJ2-3; TRBD2 matches at 15 bases. The TCR originated in a woman aged 55 to 70 with COVID-19, enrolled during active disease. CDR3 in amino acids: CASSLGTSGGLTDTQYF. DNA of the CDR3: TGTGCCAGCAGTTTGGGGACTAGCGGGGGGTTAACAGATACGCAGTATTTT.